This entry describes one T cell receptor beta chain. Its antigen is as yet unknown. The data were produced by immunoSEQ multiplex PCR, yet TCRdb's version contains in-frame clones alone and is incomplete. The data contain more than 4,500 clones, about 85% of them seen just once; the ten biggest clones take up 9.5% to 12%. Graft material was processed, releasing intraepithelial and lamina propria lymphocytes. V was trimmed by 5 bases and J by 1 base, leaving 14 bases between them. The CDR3 contains 15 residues. Per the germline V gene, CDR1 is SGHDT and CDR2 is YYEEEE. This sample stems from a study of graft-versus-host responses after intestinal transplantation. Regarding the study as a whole: Allografts carried high graft-versus-host to host-versus-graft clonal ratios in patients having graft-donor T cell macrochimerism.

The material was ileum tissue, obtained 156 days after intestinal transplant. This clonotype was sampled from a human patient who received an intestinal transplant, so some T cells may come from the graft donor. The genes are TRBV5-6 and TRBJ2-3; D may be TRBD1 (6 bases). The DNA of the CDR3 is TGTGCCAGCAGATACAGGGCAACGGGCACAGATACGCAGTATTTT. This gives the protein CASRYRATGTDTQYF. Full variable domain (rest looked up from reference TRBV5-6 and TRBJ2-3): DAGVTQSPTHLIKTRGQQVTLRCSPKSGHDTVSWYQQALGQGPQFIFQYYEEEERQRGNFPDRFSGHQFPNYSSELNVNALLLGDSALYLCASRYRATGTDTQYFGPGTRLTVL.